This entry lists 15 T cell receptor beta chains sequenced from one sample in a study of blood T cell repertoires in COVID-19. Assay: immunoSEQ multiplex PCR; the TCRdb copy retains only in-frame clones and omits some. The sample records about 200,000 clones, around 85% being singletons. Sequencing was carried out using PBMCs or T cells enriched from blood (not recorded which). These receptors were taken from a man aged 35-49 years who had recovered from COVID-19.

The CDR3 loop reads CASSLGVGSGHEQYF. For the CDR3, the DNA is TGTGCCAGCAGCTTAGGGGTCGGGAGCGGGCACGAGCAGTACTTC. The chain joins TRBV7-2 to TRBJ2-7; a possible D gene is TRBD2 (6 bases). Trimming took 1 base from V and 5 from J, leaving 15 bases between them. Germline V gene sequence: CDR1 SGHTA, CDR2 FQGNSA. CDR3 size: 15 residues.

The gene calls are TRBV29-1 and TRBJ1-1; 7 positions match TRBD1. This CDR3 has 14 residues. The J segment lost 1 base and the V segment lost 6 bases, leaving 8 bases of the junction unmatched. Germline V gene sequence: CDR1 SQVTM, CDR2 ANQGSEA. CDR3 nucleotide sequence: TGCAGCGTAGCCGCCGGGACAGCGAACACTGAAGCTTTCTTT. Its protein is CSVAAGTANTEAFF.

The count of this clone is one. The chain links TRBV28 to TRBJ2-2; possible D gene TRBD1, 6 bases. The CDR3 spans 17 residues. The germline V gene has CDR1 MDHEN and CDR2 SYDVKM. V lost 5 bases and J 0 bases, leaving 16 bases between the germline ends. Here the CDR3 DNA reads TGTGCCAGCAGTATCCCAAACCCAGGGGCGAACACCGGGGAGCTGTTTTTT. It encodes CASSIPNPGANTGELFF.

This chain uses TRBV5-6 with TRBJ1-1; D not certain. Between the trimmed V and J ends, which lost 1 base and 0 bases, there was a span of 10 bases. CDR1 SGHDT and CDR2 YYEEEE come from the germline V gene. This CDR3 has 15 residues. Here the CDR3 reads CASSLFGRLNTEAFF. In DNA, the CDR3 is TGTGCCAGCAGCTTGTTCGGGAGATTGAACACTGAAGCTTTCTTT.

Points on this clone: No DNA is shown, since the ends of the CDR3 on it are uncertain; the CDR3 is the one TCRdb lists. The chain carries TRBV9 and TRBJ2-1; the listed D gene, TRBD1, was not tested against the DNA. The CDR3 is 14 amino acids in total, end residues counted. CDR1 SGDLS and CDR2 YYNGEE come from the germline V gene. CDR3 sequence reads: CASSVGTGAVSKFF.

This clone was found a few times. This chain's CDR3 is CASSGAGREFF. For the CDR3, the DNA is TGTGCCAGCAGCGGAGCGGGAAGAGAGTTCTTC. The genes are TRBV12-3 or TRBV12-4 and TRBJ2-1; 7 bases fit TRBD2. The CDR3 is made up of 11 amino acids. Trimming at V came to 6 bases and at J to 14 bases, leaving 7 bases not matched to a gene.

This clone was detected once. The chain joins TRBV14 to TRBJ2-1; D possibly corresponds to TRBD2 (6 bases). CDR1 is SGHDN and CDR2 is FVKESK in the germline V gene. The CDR3 spans 15 residues. Trimming stripped 1 base from V and 8 bases from J, with 15 bases between. The CDR3 DNA reads TGTGCCAGCAGCCAAGCTGCGCTAAGGAGGGATGAGCAGTTCTTC. This gives the protein CASSQAALRRDEQFF.

The chain is built from TRBV30 and TRBJ1-2; a possible D gene is TRBD1 (6 bases). The V gene lost 0 bases and the J gene lost 8 bases, with 16 bases spanning the gap. Germline V gene data show CDR1 as GTSNPN and CDR2 as SVGIG (reference sequence). The CDR3 length is 14 residues. CDR3 loop: CAWSVASAGVGYTF. CDR3 coding DNA: TGTGCCTGGAGTGTGGCCTCGGCAGGGGTCGGCTACACCTTC.

V is TRBV21-1 and J is TRBJ2-7; the DNA was not compared with TRBD2, the D call given in the table. TRBV21-1 constitutes a pseudogene. This CDR3 spans 14 amino acids. CDR3 loop: CASTQGLVGYEQYF. CDR3 DNA sequence: TGTGCCAGCACCCAGGGACTAGTAGGCTACGAGCAGTACTTC.

In its sample, this clone was seen once. V gene TRBV2 combines with J gene TRBJ2-3, with 8 bases aligning to TRBD2. Germline-derived CDR1 and CDR2 are SNHLY and FYNNEI. CDR3 size: 16 residues. With V trimmed by 5 bases and J by 1 base, 8 bases remained unmatched. The CDR3 DNA sequence: TGTGCCAGCAGTCTTCAAGCGGGAGTCGGCACAGATACGCAGTATTTT. This translates into CASSLQAGVGTDTQYF.

The V and J genes are TRBV7-8 and TRBJ2-1, with 15 bases identical to TRBD2. V was clipped by 7 bases and J by 5 bases; unmatched bases: 9. This CDR3 region has 17 residues. Germline lookup yields CDR1 SGHVS and CDR2 FQNEAQ. The CDR3 region has the DNA TGTGCCAGCAACCCGGGACTAGCGGGAGGTGTACACAATGAGCAGTTCTTC. Its protein product is CASNPGLAGGVHNEQFF.

CDR3 amino acids: CASSLNPRTEAFF. CDR3 DNA: TGTGCCAGCAGCTTAAATCCGCGCACTGAAGCTTTCTTT. This sequence joins TRBV7-3 and TRBJ1-1; D gene unclear. From germline, CDR1 is SGHTA and CDR2 FQGTGA. Trimming stripped 1 base from V and 4 bases from J, with 7 bases between. This CDR3 spans 13 amino acids. The whole variable domain, filled in from reference TRBV7-3 and TRBJ1-1, reads GAGVSQTPSNKVTEKGKYVELRCDPISGHTALYWYRQSLGQGPEFLIYFQGTGAADDSGLPNDRFFAVRPEGSVSTLKIQRTERGDSAVYLCASSLNPRTEAFFGQGTRLTVV.

This chain uses TRBV10-3 with TRBJ2-1, with 7 bases matching TRBD2. Trimming at V came to 5 bases and at J to 5 bases, leaving 6 bases not matched to a gene. The CDR3 has 14 amino acids. From germline, CDR1 is ENHRY and CDR2 SYGVKD. CDR3 region: CAISPAGEDNEQFF. DNA of the CDR3: TGTGCCATCAGTCCGGCGGGAGAAGACAATGAGCAGTTCTTC.

The CDR3 nucleotides read TGTGCCACCAGTGGTAACTCTGGGAACACTGAAGCTTTCTTT. Translating gives CATSGNSGNTEAFF. This chain connects TRBV24-1 to TRBJ1-1; D remains ambiguous. Germline assignment: CDR1 KGHDR and CDR2 SFDVKD. This CDR3 is 14 amino acids long. V was cut by 5 bases and J by 1 base, with 10 bases left in between.

The chain has TRBV4-2 and TRBJ2-1; TRBD1 might be the D (5 bases). The V and J ends lost 0 bases and 5 bases respectively, with 11 bases between them. The germline CDR1 and CDR2 sequences are LGHNA and YNFKEQ. The CDR3 spans 15 residues. CDR3 protein: CASSQDQGGNNEQFF. The CDR3 DNA sequence: TGTGCCAGCAGCCAAGATCAGGGCGGAAACAATGAGCAGTTCTTC.